Sequencing of this T cell receptor (beta chain) was carried out in a study of beta chain features in type 1 diabetes. General study results and limits: Small HLA sub-analyses could not settle whether HLA shapes TCRB rearrangement. Junctions at VDJ sites from type 1 diabetes patients had fewer insertions and more deletions.

The sequenced template was cDNA made from the entire isolated RNA. The data were produced by immunoSEQ multiplex PCR, yet TCRdb's version contains in-frame clones alone and is incomplete. The table includes just over 450,000 clones, 30% detected once. CD45RO/CCR7/CD25/CD127/CD95/CD27 separated CD4+ naive, central memory, regulatory and stem cell-like memory cells by sorting. Worth noting for this clone: Its antigen is not known.

Looked up from germline, CDR1 is MNHEY and CDR2 is SMNVEV (reference sequence). Trimming took off 5 bases at V and 5 bases at J, with 18 bases between the two ends. The length of the CDR3 is 15 residues. The chain employs TRBV27 and TRBJ2-5; D call uncertain. The sample was naive CD4+ T cells from blood. This receptor was taken from a man between 18 and 35 years old in good health. CDR3 DNA sequence: TGTGCCAGCAGTCCCTGGGGTGGTGGGAAGGAGACCCAGTACTTC. Protein: CASSPWGGGKETQYF.